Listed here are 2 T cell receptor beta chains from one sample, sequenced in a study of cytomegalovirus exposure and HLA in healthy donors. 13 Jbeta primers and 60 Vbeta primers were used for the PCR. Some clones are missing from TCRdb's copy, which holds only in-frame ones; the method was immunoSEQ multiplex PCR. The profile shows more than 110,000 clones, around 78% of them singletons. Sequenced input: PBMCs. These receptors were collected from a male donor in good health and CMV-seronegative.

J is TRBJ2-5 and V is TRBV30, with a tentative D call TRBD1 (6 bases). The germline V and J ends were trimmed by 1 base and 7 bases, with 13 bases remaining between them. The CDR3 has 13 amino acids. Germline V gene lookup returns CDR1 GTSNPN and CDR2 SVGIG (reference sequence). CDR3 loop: CAWSEGRGWTQYF. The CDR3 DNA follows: TGTGCCTGGAGTGAGGGCAGGGGTTGGACCCAGTACTTC.

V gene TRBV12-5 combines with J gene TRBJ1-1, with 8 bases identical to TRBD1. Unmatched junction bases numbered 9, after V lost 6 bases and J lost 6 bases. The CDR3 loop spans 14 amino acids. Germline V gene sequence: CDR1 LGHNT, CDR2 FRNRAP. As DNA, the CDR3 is TGTGCTAGTGGGGCAGGGGGCGTACGGGCTGAAGCTTTCTTT. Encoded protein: CASGAGGVRAEAFF.